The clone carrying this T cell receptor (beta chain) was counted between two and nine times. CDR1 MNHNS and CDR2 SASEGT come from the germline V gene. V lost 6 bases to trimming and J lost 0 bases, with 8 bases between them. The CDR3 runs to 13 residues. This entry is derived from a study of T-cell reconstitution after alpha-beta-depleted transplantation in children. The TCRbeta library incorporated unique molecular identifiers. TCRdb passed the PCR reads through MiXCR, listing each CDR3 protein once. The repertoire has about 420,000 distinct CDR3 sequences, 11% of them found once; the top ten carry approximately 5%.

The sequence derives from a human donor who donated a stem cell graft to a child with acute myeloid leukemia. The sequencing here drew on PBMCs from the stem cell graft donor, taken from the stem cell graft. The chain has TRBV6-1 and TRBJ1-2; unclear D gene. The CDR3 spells CASSRDANYGYTF. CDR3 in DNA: TGTGCCAGCAGCCGAGACGCTAACTATGGCTACACCTTC.